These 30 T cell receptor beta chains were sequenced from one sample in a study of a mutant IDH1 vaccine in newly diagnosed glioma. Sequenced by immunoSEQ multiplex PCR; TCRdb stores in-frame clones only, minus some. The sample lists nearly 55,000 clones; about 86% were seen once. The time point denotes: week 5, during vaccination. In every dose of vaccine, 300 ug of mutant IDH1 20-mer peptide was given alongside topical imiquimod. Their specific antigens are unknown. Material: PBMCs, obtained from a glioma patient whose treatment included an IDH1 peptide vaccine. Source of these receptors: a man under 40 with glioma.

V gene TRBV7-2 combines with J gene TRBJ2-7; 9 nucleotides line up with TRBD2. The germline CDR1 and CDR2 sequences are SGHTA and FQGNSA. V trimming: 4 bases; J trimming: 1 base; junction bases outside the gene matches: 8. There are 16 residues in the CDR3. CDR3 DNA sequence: TGTGCCAGCAGCTCACCAAGCGGGGGGTTATCCTACGAGCAGTACTTC. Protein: CASSSPSGGLSYEQYF. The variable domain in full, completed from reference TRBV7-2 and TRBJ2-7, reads GAGVSQSPSNKVTEKGKDVELRCDPISGHTALYWYRQSLGQGLEFLIYFQGNSAPDKSGLPSDRFSAERTGGSVSTLTIQRTQQEDSAVYLCASSSPSGGLSYEQYFGPGTRLTVT.

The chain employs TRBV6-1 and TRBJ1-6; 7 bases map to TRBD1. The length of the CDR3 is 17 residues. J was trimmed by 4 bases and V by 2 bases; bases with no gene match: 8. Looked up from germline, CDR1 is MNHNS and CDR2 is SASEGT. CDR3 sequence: CASSERGAGGYNSPLHF. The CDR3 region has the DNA TGTGCCAGCAGTGAAAGGGGGGCAGGGGGGTATAATTCACCCCTCCACTTT.

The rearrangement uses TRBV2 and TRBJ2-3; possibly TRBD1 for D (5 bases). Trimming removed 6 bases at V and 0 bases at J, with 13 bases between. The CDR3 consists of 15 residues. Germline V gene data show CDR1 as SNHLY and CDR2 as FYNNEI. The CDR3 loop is CASSRDRRSTDTQYF. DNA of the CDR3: TGTGCCAGCAGCCGAGACAGACGTAGCACAGATACGCAGTATTTT.

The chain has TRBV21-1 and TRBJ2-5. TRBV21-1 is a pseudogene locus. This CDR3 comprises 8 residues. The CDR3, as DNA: TGTGCCAGCAGGCTCAAGTACTTC. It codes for CASRLKYF.

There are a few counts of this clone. CDR3: CAISDREGWPQHF. The DNA of the CDR3 is TGTGCCATCAGTGACAGGGAAGGTTGGCCCCAGCATTTT. The J gene is TRBJ1-5, the V gene TRBV10-3; D possibly corresponds to TRBD1 (5 bases). V gave up 3 bases and J gave up 9 bases, with 12 bases separating them. This CDR3 contains 13 residues. The V gene's germline CDR1 is ENHRY and CDR2 SYGVKD.

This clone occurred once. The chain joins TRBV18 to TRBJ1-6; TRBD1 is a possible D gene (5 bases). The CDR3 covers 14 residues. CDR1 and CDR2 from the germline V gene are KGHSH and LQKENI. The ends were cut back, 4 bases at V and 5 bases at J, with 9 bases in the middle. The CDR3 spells CASSLTENNSPLHF. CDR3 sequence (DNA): TGTGCCAGCTCACTGACAGAGAATAATTCACCCCTCCACTTT.

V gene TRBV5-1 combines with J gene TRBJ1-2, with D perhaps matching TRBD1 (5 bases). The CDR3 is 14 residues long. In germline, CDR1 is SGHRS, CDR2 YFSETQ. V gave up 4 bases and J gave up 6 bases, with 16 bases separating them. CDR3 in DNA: TGCGCCAGCAGCGGATGGGGGTGGAGGGATGGCTACACCTTC. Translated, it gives CASSGWGWRDGYTF.

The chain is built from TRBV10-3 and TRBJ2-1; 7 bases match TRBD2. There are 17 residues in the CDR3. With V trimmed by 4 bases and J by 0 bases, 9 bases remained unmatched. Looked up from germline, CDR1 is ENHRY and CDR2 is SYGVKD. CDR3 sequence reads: CAISGAGSSSSYNEQFF. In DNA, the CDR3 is TGTGCCATCAGTGGAGCGGGGAGCTCAAGCTCCTACAATGAGCAGTTCTTC.

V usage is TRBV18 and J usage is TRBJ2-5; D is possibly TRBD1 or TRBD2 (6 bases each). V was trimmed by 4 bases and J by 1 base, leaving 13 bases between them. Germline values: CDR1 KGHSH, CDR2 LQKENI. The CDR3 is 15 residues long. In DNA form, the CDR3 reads TGTGCCAGCTCACAGGTACAGGGAGGCCAAGAGACCCAGTACTTC. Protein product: CASSQVQGGQETQYF.

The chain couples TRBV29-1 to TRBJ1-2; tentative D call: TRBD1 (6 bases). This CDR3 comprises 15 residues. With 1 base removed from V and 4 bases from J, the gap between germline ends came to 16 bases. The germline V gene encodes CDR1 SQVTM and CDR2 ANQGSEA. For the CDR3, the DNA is TGCAGCGTTGAAGTGGTGGACAGTAACGCCTATGGCTACACCTTC. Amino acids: CSVEVVDSNAYGYTF.

CDR3 DNA sequence: TGTGCCAGCAGCAACCCGCGCGATAATTCACCCCTCCACTTT. Translation: CASSNPRDNSPLHF. The chain uses TRBV21-1 and TRBJ1-6. TRBV21-1 represents a pseudogene. CDR3 size: 14 residues.

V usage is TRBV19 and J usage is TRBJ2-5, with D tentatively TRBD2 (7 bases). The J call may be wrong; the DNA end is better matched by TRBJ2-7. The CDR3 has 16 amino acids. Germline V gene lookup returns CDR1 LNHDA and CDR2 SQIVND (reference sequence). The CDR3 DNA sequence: TGTGCCAGTAGTGATCCGGGGGGCCGAAGCTCCTACGAGCAGTACTTC. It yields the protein CASSDPGGRSSYEQYF.

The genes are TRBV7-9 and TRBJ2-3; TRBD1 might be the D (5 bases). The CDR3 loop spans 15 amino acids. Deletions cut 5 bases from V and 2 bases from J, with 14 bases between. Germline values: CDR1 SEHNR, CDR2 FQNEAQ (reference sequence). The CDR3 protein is CASSLYRTITDTQYF. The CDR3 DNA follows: TGTGCCAGCAGCCTCTATCGGACAATCACAGATACGCAGTATTTT.

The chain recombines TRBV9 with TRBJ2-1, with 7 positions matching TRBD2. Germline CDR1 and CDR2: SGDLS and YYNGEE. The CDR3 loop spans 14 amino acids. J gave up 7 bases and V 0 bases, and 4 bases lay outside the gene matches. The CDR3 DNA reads TGTGCCAGCAGCGTAGAGTGGCGGGGGAATGAGCAGTTCTTC. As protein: CASSVEWRGNEQFF.

DNA for the CDR3: TGCGCCAGCAGTCTAGGGACAGACTACAATGAGCAGTTCTTC. It yields the protein CASSLGTDYNEQFF. The rearrangement links TRBV5-1 to TRBJ2-1; 7 nucleotides match TRBD1. The V gene's germline CDR1 is SGHRS and CDR2 YFSETQ. The CDR3 has 14 amino acids. V trimming: 5 bases; J trimming: 3 bases; junction bases outside the gene matches: 5.

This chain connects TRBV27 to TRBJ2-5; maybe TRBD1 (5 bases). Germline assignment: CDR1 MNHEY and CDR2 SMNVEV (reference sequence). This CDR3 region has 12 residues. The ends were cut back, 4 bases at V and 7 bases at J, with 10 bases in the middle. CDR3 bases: TGTGCCAGCAGTTACCACCAGGGGACCCAGTACTTC. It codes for CASSYHQGTQYF.

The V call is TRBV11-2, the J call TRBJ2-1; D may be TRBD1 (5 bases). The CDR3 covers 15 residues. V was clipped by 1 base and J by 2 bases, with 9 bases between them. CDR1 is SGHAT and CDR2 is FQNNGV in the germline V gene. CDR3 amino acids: CASSLGRAPYNEQFF. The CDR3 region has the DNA TGTGCCAGCAGCTTAGGCAGGGCCCCCTACAATGAGCAGTTCTTC.

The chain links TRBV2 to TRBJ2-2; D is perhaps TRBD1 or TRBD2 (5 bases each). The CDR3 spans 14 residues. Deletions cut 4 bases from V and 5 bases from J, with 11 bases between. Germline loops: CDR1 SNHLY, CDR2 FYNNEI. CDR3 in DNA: TGTGCCAGCAGTGCATTTGGGGGAACCGGGGAGCTGTTTTTT. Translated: CASSAFGGTGELFF.

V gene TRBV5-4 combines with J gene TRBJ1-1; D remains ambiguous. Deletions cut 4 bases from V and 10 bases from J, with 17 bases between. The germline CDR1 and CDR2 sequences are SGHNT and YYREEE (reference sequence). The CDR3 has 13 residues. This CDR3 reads CASSTRADRLAFF. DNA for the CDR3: TGTGCCAGCAGCACACGGGCAGATCGGCTAGCTTTCTTT.

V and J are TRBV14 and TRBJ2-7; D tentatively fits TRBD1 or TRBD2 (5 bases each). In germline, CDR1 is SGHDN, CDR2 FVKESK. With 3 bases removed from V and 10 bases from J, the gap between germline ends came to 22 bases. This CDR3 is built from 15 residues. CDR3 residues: CASSQAGTQASKQYF. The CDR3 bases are TGTGCCAGCAGCCAGGCCGGGACCCAGGCCTCGAAACAGTACTTC.

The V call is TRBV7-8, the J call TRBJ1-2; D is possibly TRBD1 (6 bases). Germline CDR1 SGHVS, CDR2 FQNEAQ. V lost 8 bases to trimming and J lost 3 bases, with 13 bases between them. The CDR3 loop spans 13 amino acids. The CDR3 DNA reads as TGTGCCAGCTCCCCGAACAGGGACTATGGCTACACCTTC. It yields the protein CASSPNRDYGYTF.

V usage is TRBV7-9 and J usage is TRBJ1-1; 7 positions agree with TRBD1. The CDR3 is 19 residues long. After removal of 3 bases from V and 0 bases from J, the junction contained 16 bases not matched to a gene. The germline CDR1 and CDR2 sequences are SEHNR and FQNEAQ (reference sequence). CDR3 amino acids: CASSFIPGTERHVNTEAFF. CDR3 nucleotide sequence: TGTGCCAGCAGCTTCATCCCAGGGACAGAGAGGCACGTGAACACTGAAGCTTTCTTT.

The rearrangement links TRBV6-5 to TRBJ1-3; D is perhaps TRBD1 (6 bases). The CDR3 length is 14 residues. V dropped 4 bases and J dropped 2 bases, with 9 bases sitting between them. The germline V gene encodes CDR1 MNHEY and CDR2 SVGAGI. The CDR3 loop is CASSLGGAGNTIYF. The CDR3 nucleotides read TGTGCCAGCAGTTTGGGGGGCGCTGGAAACACCATATATTTT.

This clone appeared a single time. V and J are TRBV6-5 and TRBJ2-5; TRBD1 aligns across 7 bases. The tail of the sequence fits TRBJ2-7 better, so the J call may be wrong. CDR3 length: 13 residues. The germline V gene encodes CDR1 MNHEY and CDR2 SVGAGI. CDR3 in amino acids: CASSLDRVHEQYF. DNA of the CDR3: TGTGCCAGCAGTCTAGACAGGGTCCACGAGCAGTACTTC.

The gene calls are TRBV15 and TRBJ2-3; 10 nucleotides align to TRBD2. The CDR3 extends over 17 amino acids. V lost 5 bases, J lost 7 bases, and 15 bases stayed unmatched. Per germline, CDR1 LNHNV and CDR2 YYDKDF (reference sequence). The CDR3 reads CATSAKMSGGAQNTQYF. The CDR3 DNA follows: TGTGCCACCAGCGCCAAGATGAGCGGGGGGGCCCAAAATACGCAGTATTTT.

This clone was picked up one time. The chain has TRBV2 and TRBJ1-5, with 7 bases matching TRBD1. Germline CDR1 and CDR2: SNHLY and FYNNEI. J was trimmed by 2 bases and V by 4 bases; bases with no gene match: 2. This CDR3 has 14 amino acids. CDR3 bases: TGTGCCAGCAGTGGACAGGGAGGCAATCAGCCCCAGCATTTT. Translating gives CASSGQGGNQPQHF.

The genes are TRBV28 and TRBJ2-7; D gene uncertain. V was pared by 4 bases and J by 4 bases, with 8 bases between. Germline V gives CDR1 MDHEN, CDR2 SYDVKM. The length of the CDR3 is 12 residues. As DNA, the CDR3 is TGTGCCAGCAGTTCGTTGGTTTACGAGCAGTACTTC. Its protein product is CASSSLVYEQYF.

For the CDR3, the DNA is TGTGCCAGTACACAGGACAGGGCCGGATATCAGCCCCAGCATTTT. It encodes CASTQDRAGYQPQHF. This sequence joins TRBV19 and TRBJ1-5; TRBD1 aligns across 8 bases. The germline V gene encodes CDR1 LNHDA and CDR2 SQIVND (reference sequence). V shed 7 bases, J shed 5 bases, and the junction held 10 bases outside the gene matches. The length of the CDR3 is 15 residues.

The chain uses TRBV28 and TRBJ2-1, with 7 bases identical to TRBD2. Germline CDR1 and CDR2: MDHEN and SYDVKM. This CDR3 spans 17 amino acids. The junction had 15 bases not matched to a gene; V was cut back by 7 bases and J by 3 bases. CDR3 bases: TGTGCCAGCATTCGTTTTCCCGGGGGGTCTATCTACAATGAGCAGTTCTTC. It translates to CASIRFPGGSIYNEQFF.

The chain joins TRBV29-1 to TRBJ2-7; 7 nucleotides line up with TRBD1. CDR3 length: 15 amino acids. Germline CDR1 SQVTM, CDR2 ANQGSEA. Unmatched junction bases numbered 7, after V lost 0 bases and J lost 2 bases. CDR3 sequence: CSVEDDNRGTYEQYF. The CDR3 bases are TGCAGCGTTGAAGACGATAACAGGGGTACCTACGAGCAGTACTTC.